These T cell receptor beta chains were read from a single sample in a study of molecular identifiers for immune sequencing clone quantification. TCRdb re-called the PCR reads with MiXCR, one entry per CDR3 protein. The sample holds 400,000 to 600,000 distinct CDR3 sequences, under 30% seen once. The sample was naive CD8+ T cells from blood, with Jurkat cell RNA spiked in. The receptors come from a human donor in good health. Some libraries in this study had Jurkat cell RNA spiked in. Each CDR3 is given with its conserved first and last residue. A D gene is named only where the DNA matches it firmly. Expanded clones get a size class; other rows say once, few or many, or leave the size out.

clone_size: .
j_call: TRBJ2-3
d_call: TRBD1
v_call: TRBV11-2
cdr3_nt: TGTGCCAGCAGCTTAGACCGGACAGGGGGCTTTGTGAAAACCACAGATACGCAGTATTTT
cdr3_aa: CASSLDRTGGFVKTTDTQYF

clone_size: many
j_call: TRBJ2-7
d_call: TRBD1
v_call: TRBV25-1
cdr3_nt: TGTGCCAGCAGTGAAGGCCAGGGGGACGAGCAGTACTTC
cdr3_aa: CASSEGQGDEQYF

clone_size: .
j_call: TRBJ1-5
d_call: .
v_call: TRBV5-6
cdr3_nt: TGTGCCAGCAGCTTGCTCTCCGGATGGGATAGCAATCAGCCCCAGCATTTT
cdr3_aa: CASSLLSGWDSNQPQHF

clone_size: once
j_call: TRBJ1-1
d_call: .
v_call: TRBV5-1
cdr3_nt: TGCGCCAGCAGCTTCTGGGGCAGGGGGAACACTGAAGCTTTCTTT
cdr3_aa: CASSFWGRGNTEAFF

clone_size: .
j_call: TRBJ1-1
d_call: .
v_call: TRBV19
cdr3_nt: TGCGCCAGTAGTTTTAGTACCATGAACACTGATGCTTTCTTT
cdr3_aa: CASSFSTMNTDAFF

clone_size: .
j_call: TRBJ1-1
d_call: TRBD1
v_call: TRBV5-4
cdr3_nt: TGTGCCAGCAGCTTGGGGGACAGGGAGTTTGGTGAAGCTTTCTTT
cdr3_aa: CASSLGDREFGEAFF

clone_size: many
j_call: TRBJ2-3
d_call: TRBD1
v_call: TRBV7-9
cdr3_nt: TGTGCCAGCAGCCTTCGGACAGGGTGGACAGATACGCAGTATTTT
cdr3_aa: CASSLRTGWTDTQYF

clone_size: .
j_call: TRBJ2-3
d_call: .
v_call: TRBV7-9
cdr3_nt: TGTGCCAGCAGCTTGTATGAGTATACGCAGTATTTT
cdr3_aa: CASSLYEYTQYF

clone_size: .
j_call: TRBJ2-7
d_call: TRBD1
v_call: TRBV7-6
cdr3_nt: TGTGCCAGCAGCTTTGGCCGGACAGGGACCGAGCAGTACTTC
cdr3_aa: CASSFGRTGTEQYF

clone_size: few
j_call: TRBJ2-3
d_call: .
v_call: TRBV12-3/TRBV12-4
cdr3_nt: TGTGCCAGCAGTCCCGGGGGCTGGAGCACAGATACGCAGTATTTT
cdr3_aa: CASSPGGWSTDTQYF

clone_size: many
j_call: TRBJ2-3
d_call: .
v_call: TRBV2
cdr3_nt: TGTGCCAGCAGTGATCCAGGGCGATCTAGCACAGATACGCAGTATTTT
cdr3_aa: CASSDPGRSSTDTQYF

clone_size: many
j_call: TRBJ2-2
d_call: TRBD1
v_call: TRBV6-2/TRBV6-3
cdr3_nt: TGTGCCAGTGGAGACAGGGGGAACACCGGGGAGCTGTTTTTT
cdr3_aa: CASGDRGNTGELFF

clone_size: few
j_call: TRBJ2-7
d_call: TRBD1
v_call: TRBV4-3
cdr3_nt: TGCGCCAGCAGCCAAGAAAGACAGGGGACCGGCGAGCAGTACTTC
cdr3_aa: CASSQERQGTGEQYF

clone_size: many
j_call: TRBJ2-3
d_call: TRBD2
v_call: TRBV2
cdr3_nt: TGTGCCAGCAGCGGACTAGCGGGGTCCTTCGATACGCAGTATTTT
cdr3_aa: CASSGLAGSFDTQYF

clone_size: many
j_call: TRBJ2-2
d_call: .
v_call: TRBV7-6
cdr3_nt: TGTGCCAGCAGCTTAGTTGAGTCCAACACCGGGGAGCTGTTTTTT
cdr3_aa: CASSLVESNTGELFF

clone_size: .
j_call: TRBJ2-3
d_call: TRBD2
v_call: TRBV20-1
cdr3_nt: TGCAGTGCTAGGGGGGTAGCGGGAGGCCCGGCACGGGGCGCAGATACGCAGTATTTT
cdr3_aa: CSARGVAGGPARGADTQYF

clone_size: many
j_call: TRBJ2-2
d_call: .
v_call: TRBV30
cdr3_nt: TGTGCCTGGAGTGACGGTCACGGGGTCGGGGAGCTGTTTTTT
cdr3_aa: CAWSDGHGVGELFF

clone_size: .
j_call: TRBJ2-1
d_call: .
v_call: TRBV4-3
cdr3_nt: TGCGCCAGCGGCCAAGGGGTGCGGGACCAGTTCTTC
cdr3_aa: CASGQGVRDQFF

clone_size: many
j_call: TRBJ2-7
d_call: .
v_call: TRBV4-2
cdr3_nt: TGTGCCAGCAGCCGGGTGTCCTACGAGCAGTACTTC
cdr3_aa: CASSRVSYEQYF

clone_size: few
j_call: TRBJ2-7
d_call: .
v_call: TRBV6-5
cdr3_nt: TGTGCCAGCAGTGTCTGGGGGAGCTCCTACGAGCAGTACTTC
cdr3_aa: CASSVWGSSYEQYF

clone_size: .
j_call: TRBJ1-6
d_call: .
v_call: TRBV5-6
cdr3_nt: TGTGCCAGCAGCTGGTCGCGGGGAGCCTACAATTCACCCCTCCACTTT
cdr3_aa: CASSWSRGAYNSPLHF

clone_size: many
j_call: TRBJ1-1
d_call: TRBD1
v_call: TRBV7-2
cdr3_nt: TGTGCCAGCAGCTACATTACAGGGGGCACTGAAGCTTTCTTT
cdr3_aa: CASSYITGGTEAFF

clone_size: few
j_call: TRBJ1-1
d_call: .
v_call: TRBV6-5
cdr3_nt: TGTGCCAGCAGTCCCAGGGACTCGAACACTGAAGCTTTCTTT
cdr3_aa: CASSPRDSNTEAFF

clone_size: many
j_call: TRBJ1-1
d_call: TRBD1
v_call: TRBV7-2
cdr3_nt: TGTGCCAGCAGCCCCCGGACAGGGGGCGGCACTGAAGCTTTCTTT
cdr3_aa: CASSPRTGGGTEAFF

clone_size: few
j_call: TRBJ2-1
d_call: .
v_call: TRBV24-1
cdr3_nt: TGTGCCACCAGCCCCGGGAACAATGAGCAGTTCTTC
cdr3_aa: CATSPGNNEQFF

clone_size: many
j_call: TRBJ2-3
d_call: .
v_call: TRBV10-3
cdr3_nt: TGTGCCATCAGTGAATTGGGCGATACGCAGTATTTT
cdr3_aa: CAISELGDTQYF

clone_size: many
j_call: TRBJ2-3
d_call: .
v_call: TRBV27
cdr3_nt: TGTGCCAGCAGTTTCGGGATAGGCCCAGATACGCAGTATTTT
cdr3_aa: CASSFGIGPDTQYF

clone_size: many
j_call: TRBJ2-7
d_call: TRBD1
v_call: TRBV29-1
cdr3_nt: TGCAGCGCGCGACAGGGGGGAAGCTACGAGCAGTACTTC
cdr3_aa: CSARQGGSYEQYF

clone_size: many
j_call: TRBJ2-7
d_call: TRBD2
v_call: TRBV29-1
cdr3_nt: TGCAGCGTCTACGGGAGGCTAGCCGAGCAGTACTTC
cdr3_aa: CSVYGRLAEQYF

clone_size: few
j_call: TRBJ2-5
d_call: TRBD2
v_call: TRBV2
cdr3_nt: TGTGCCAGCAGATCTGGACTAGCGGGGATGGAGACCCAGTACTTC
cdr3_aa: CASRSGLAGMETQYF

clone_size: many
j_call: TRBJ2-3
d_call: .
v_call: TRBV20-1
cdr3_nt: TGCAGTGCTAGAGGCAGCACAGATACGCAGTATTTT
cdr3_aa: CSARGSTDTQYF

clone_size: few
j_call: TRBJ2-5
d_call: TRBD1
v_call: TRBV7-9
cdr3_nt: TGTGCCAGCAGCTCCGCCCGGGACAGTCAAGAGACCCAGTACTTC
cdr3_aa: CASSSARDSQETQYF

clone_size: once
j_call: TRBJ2-2
d_call: .
v_call: TRBV7-9
cdr3_nt: TGTGCCAGCAGCTTCCCAGGAGAGAACACCGGGGAGCTGTTTTTT
cdr3_aa: CASSFPGENTGELFF

clone_size: .
j_call: TRBJ2-1
d_call: TRBD2
v_call: TRBV2
cdr3_nt: TGTGCCAGCCAACACCGGGACTACTCCTACAATGAGCAGTTCTTC
cdr3_aa: CASQHRDYSYNEQFF

clone_size: many
j_call: TRBJ1-1
d_call: .
v_call: TRBV19
cdr3_nt: TGTGCCAGTACTTATATGAACACTGAAGCTTTCTTT
cdr3_aa: CASTYMNTEAFF

clone_size: many
j_call: TRBJ2-3
d_call: .
v_call: TRBV5-1
cdr3_nt: TGCGCCAGCAGCGAGGTATCGACTAGCACAGATACGCAGTATTTT
cdr3_aa: CASSEVSTSTDTQYF

clone_size: .
j_call: TRBJ1-1
d_call: .
v_call: TRBV7-8
cdr3_nt: TGTGCCAGCAGCTTAGTAGGGACGGCATACACTGAAGCTTGCTTT
cdr3_aa: CASSLVGTAYTEACF

clone_size: few
j_call: TRBJ2-3
d_call: TRBD2
v_call: TRBV4-1
cdr3_nt: TGCGCCAGCAGCCAAGAAACTAGCGGGAGTCCTACAGATACGCAGTATTTT
cdr3_aa: CASSQETSGSPTDTQYF

clone_size: .
j_call: TRBJ2-4
d_call: .
v_call: TRBV28
cdr3_nt: TGTGCCAGCAGTTTTGACATATGGAAGGAAGCCATTCAGTACTTC
cdr3_aa: CASSFDIWKEAIQYF

clone_size: .
j_call: TRBJ1-1
d_call: .
v_call: TRBV5-4
cdr3_nt: TGTGCCAGCAGCTGGGGGTACGAAGCTTCCTTT
cdr3_aa: CASSWGYEASF

clone_size: many
j_call: TRBJ1-2
d_call: .
v_call: TRBV5-6
cdr3_nt: TGTGCCAGCAGGGGACAACTACACTATGGCTACACCTTC
cdr3_aa: CASRGQLHYGYTF

clone_size: .
j_call: TRBJ2-3
d_call: TRBD2
v_call: TRBV13
cdr3_nt: TGTGCCAGCAGCTTAGTAGCGGGGGATAGCACAGATACGCAGTATTTT
cdr3_aa: CASSLVAGDSTDTQYF

clone_size: few
j_call: TRBJ2-7
d_call: TRBD1
v_call: TRBV7-6
cdr3_nt: TGTGCCAGCAGCACCGGACAGGGGCCCTCCTACGAGCAGTACTTC
cdr3_aa: CASSTGQGPSYEQYF

clone_size: .
j_call: TRBJ2-3
d_call: .
v_call: TRBV20-1
cdr3_nt: TGCAGTGCTAGAGAAGGGAAGGGCACAGATACGCAGTATTTT
cdr3_aa: CSAREGKGTDTQYF

clone_size: many
j_call: TRBJ2-4
d_call: .
v_call: TRBV4-3
cdr3_nt: TGCGCCAGCAGCCAAGCGGCCGGGGCCAAAAACATTCAGTACTTC
cdr3_aa: CASSQAAGAKNIQYF